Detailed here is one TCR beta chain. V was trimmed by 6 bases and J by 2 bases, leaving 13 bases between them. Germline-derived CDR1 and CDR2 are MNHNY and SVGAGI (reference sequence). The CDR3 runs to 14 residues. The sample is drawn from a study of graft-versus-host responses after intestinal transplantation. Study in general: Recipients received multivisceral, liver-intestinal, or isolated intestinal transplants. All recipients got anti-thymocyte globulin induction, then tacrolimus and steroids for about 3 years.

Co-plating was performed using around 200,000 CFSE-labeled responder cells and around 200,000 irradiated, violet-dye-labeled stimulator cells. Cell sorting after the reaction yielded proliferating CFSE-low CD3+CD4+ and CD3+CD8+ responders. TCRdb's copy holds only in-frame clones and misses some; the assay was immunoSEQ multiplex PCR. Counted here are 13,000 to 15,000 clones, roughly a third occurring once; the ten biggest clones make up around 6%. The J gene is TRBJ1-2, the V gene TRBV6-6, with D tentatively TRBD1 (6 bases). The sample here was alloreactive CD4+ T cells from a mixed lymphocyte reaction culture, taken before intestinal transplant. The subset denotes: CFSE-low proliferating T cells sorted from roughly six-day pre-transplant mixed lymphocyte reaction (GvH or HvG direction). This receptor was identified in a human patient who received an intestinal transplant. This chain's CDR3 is CASRSHRANYGYTF. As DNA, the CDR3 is TGTGCCAGCAGATCCCACAGGGCGAACTATGGCTACACCTTC.